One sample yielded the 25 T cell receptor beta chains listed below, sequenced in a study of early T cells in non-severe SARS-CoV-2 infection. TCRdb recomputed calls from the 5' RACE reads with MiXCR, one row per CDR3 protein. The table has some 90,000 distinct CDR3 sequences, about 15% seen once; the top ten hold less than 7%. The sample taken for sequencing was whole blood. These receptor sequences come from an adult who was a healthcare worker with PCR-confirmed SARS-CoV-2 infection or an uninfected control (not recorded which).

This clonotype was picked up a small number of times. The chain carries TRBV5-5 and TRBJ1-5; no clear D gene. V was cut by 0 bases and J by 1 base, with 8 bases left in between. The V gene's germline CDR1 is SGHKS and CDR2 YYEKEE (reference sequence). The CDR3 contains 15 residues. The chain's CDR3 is CASSLASDSNQPQHF. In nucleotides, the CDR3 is TGTGCCAGCAGCTTGGCCTCGGACAGCAATCAGCCCCAGCATTTT.

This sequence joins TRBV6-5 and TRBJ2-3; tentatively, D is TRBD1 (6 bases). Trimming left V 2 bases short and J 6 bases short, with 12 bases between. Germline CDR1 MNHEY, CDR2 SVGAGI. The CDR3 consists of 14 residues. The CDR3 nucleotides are TGTGCCAGCAGTTACAAAAACAGGGCGGATACGCAGTATTTT. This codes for CASSYKNRADTQYF.

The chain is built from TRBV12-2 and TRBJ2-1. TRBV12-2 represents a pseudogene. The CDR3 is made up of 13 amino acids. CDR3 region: CASRLALEDEQFF. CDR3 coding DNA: TGTGCAAGTCGCTTAGCCCTCGAGGATGAGCAGTTCTTC.

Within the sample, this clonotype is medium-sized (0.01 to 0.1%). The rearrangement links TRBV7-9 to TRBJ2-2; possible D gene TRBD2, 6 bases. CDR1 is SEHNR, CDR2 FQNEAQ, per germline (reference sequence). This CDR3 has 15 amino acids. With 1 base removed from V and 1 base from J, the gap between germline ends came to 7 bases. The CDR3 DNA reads TGTGCCAGCAGCTTAGGTAGCGGGAACACCGGGGAGCTGTTTTTT. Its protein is CASSLGSGNTGELFF. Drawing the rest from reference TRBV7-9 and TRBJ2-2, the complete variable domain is DTGVSQNPRHKITKRGQNVTFRCDPISEHNRLYWYRQTLGQGPEFLTYFQNEAQLEKSRLLSDRFSAERPKGSFSTLEIQRTEQGDSAMYLCASSLGSGNTGELFFGEGSRLTVL.

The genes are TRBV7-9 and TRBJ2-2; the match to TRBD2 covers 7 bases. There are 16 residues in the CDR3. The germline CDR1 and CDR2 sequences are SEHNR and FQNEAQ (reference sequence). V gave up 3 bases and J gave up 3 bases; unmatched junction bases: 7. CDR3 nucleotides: TGTGCCAGCAGCTTTAATGGCGGGAGTGACACCGGGGAGCTGTTTTTT. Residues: CASSFNGGSDTGELFF.

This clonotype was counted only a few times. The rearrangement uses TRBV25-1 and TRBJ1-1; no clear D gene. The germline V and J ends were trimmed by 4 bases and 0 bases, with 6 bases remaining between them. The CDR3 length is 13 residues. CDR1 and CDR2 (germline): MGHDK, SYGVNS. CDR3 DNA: TGTGCCAGCAGTGGGGCACTGAACACTGAAGCTTTCTTT. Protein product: CASSGALNTEAFF.

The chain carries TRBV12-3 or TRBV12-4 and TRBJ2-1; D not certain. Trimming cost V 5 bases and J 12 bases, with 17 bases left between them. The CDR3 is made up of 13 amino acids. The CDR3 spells CASSPPGGPRQFF. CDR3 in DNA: TGTGCCAGCAGTCCTCCCGGCGGTCCTCGGCAGTTCTTC.

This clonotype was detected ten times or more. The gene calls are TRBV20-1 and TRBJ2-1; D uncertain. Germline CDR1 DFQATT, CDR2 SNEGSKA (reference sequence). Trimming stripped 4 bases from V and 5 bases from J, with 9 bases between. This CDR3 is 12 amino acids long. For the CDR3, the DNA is TGCAGTGCTAAGACCGTGGACAATGAGCAGTTCTTC. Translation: CSAKTVDNEQFF.

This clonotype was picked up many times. The CDR3 reads CASSKTSGRAYGYEQYF. The CDR3 coding sequence is TGTGCCAGCAGCAAGACTAGCGGGAGGGCCTACGGCTACGAGCAGTACTTC. The chain employs TRBV11-2 and TRBJ2-7; TRBD2 matches 14 bases. V shed 5 bases, J shed 3 bases, and the junction held 9 bases outside the gene matches. Germline CDR1 and CDR2: SGHAT and FQNNGV. The length of the CDR3 is 17 residues.

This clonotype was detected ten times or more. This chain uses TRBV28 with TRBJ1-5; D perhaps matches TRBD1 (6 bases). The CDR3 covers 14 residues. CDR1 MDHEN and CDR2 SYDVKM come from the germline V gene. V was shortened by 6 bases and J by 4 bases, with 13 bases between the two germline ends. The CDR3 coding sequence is TGTGCCAGCAGCCAGGGGAGGGATAATCAGCCCCAGCATTTT. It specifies CASSQGRDNQPQHF.

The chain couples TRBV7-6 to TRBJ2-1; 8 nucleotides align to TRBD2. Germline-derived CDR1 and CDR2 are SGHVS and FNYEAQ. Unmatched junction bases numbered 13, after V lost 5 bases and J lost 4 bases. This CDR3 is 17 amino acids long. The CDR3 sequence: CASSGLSAGGLYNEQFF. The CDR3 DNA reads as TGTGCCAGCAGCGGACTAAGTGCGGGAGGTTTATACAATGAGCAGTTCTTC.

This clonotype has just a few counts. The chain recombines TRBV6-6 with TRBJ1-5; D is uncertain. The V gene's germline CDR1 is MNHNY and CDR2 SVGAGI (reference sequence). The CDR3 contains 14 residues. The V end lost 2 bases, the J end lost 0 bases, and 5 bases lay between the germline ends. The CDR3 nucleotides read TGTGCCAGCAGTTACACAGTTAGCAATCAGCCCCAGCATTTT. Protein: CASSYTVSNQPQHF.

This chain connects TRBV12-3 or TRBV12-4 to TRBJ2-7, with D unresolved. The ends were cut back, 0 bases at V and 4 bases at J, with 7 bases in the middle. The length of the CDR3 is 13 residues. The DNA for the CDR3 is TGTGCCAGCAGTTTAGCTGTCCGGTACGAGCAGTACTTC. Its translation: CASSLAVRYEQYF.

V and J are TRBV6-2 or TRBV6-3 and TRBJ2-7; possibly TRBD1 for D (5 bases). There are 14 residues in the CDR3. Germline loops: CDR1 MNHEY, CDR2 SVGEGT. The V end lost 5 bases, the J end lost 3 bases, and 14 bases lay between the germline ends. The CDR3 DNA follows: TGTGCCAGCAGTCGAGACAGTGTAGTCTACGAGCAGTACTTC. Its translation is CASSRDSVVYEQYF.

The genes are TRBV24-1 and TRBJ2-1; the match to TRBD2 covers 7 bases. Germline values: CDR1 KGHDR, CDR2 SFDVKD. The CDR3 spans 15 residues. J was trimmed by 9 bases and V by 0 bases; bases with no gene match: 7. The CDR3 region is CATSDLGLAVSEQFF. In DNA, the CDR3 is TGTGCCACCAGTGATTTGGGTCTAGCGGTCAGTGAGCAGTTCTTC.

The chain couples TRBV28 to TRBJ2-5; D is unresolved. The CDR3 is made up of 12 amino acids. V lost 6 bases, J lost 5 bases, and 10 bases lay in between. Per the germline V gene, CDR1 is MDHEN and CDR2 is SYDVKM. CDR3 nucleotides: TGTGCCAGCAGCCTCCCTCGGGAGACCCAGTACTTC. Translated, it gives CASSLPRETQYF.

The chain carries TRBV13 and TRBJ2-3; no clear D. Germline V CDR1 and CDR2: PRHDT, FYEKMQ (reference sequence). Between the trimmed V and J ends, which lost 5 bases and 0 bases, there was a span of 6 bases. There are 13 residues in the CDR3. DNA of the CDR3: TGTGCCAGCAGCCCCGAAAGCACAGATACGCAGTATTTT. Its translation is CASSPESTDTQYF.

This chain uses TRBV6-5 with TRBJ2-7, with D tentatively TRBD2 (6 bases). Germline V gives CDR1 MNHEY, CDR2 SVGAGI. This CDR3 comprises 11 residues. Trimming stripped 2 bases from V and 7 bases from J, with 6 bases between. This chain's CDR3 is CASSYAGEQYF. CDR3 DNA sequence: TGTGCCAGCAGTTACGCGGGAGAGCAGTACTTC.

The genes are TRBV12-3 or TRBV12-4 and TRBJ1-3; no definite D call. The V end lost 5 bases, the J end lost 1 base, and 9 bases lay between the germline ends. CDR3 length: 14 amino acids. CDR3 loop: CASSPAGSGNTIYF. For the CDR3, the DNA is TGTGCCAGCAGTCCGGCTGGGTCTGGAAACACCATATATTTT.

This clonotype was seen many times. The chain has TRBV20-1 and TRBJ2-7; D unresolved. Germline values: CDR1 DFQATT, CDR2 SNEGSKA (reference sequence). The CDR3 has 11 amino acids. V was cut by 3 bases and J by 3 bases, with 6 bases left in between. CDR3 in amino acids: CSASDVYEQYF. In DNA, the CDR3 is TGCAGTGCTAGTGACGTCTACGAGCAGTACTTC.

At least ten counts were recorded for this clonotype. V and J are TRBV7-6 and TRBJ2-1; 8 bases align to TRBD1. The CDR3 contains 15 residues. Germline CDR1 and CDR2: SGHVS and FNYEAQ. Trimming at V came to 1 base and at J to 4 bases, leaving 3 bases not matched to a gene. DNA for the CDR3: TGTGCCAGCAGCTTAGGGACAGGGTCATACAATGAGCAGTTCTTC. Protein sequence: CASSLGTGSYNEQFF.

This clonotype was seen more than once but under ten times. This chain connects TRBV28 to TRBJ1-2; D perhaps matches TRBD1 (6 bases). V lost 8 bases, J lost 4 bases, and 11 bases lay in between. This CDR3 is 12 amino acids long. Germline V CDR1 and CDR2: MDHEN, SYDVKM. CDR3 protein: CASGQSSYGYTF. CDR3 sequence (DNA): TGTGCCAGCGGACAGTCTTCCTATGGCTACACCTTC.

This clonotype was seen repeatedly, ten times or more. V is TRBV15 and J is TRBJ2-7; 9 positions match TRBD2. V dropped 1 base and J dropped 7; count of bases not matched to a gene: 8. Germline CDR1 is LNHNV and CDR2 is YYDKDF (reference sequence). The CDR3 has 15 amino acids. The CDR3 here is CATSRVLAGDREQYF. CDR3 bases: TGTGCCACCAGCAGAGTTTTAGCGGGAGACCGAGAGCAGTACTTC.

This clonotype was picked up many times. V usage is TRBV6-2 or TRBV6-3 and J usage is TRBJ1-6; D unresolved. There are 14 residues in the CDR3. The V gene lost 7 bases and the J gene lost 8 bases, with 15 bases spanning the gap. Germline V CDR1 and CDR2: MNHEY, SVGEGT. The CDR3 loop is CASNLATEDSPLHF. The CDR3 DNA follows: TGTGCCAGCAACCTGGCGACTGAAGATTCACCCCTCCACTTT.

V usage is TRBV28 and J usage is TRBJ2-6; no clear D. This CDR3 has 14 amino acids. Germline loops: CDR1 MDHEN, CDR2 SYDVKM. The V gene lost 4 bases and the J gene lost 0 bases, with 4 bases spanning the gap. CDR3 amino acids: CASSSNSGANVLTF. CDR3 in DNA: TGTGCCAGCAGTTCAAACTCTGGGGCCAACGTCCTGACTTTC.